The clone carrying this T cell receptor beta chain was seen a few times. The record originates from a study of control samples from healthy donors and cancer patients. TCRdb keeps only in-frame clones here, not all; method: immunoSEQ multiplex PCR. The sample includes over 65,000 clones, 85% to 90% of them seen just once. The CDR3 length is 15 residues. The germline gives CDR1 SGHTA, CDR2 FQGNSA. V shed 5 bases, J shed 5 bases, and the junction held 8 bases outside the gene matches. The material sequenced was PBMCs. The receptor was derived from a woman aged 45 to 65 with colorectal cancer. The genes are TRBV7-2 and TRBJ2-1; TRBD2 matches at 8 bases. The CDR3 region has the DNA TGTGCCAGCAGCCTCGGGGTAGCGGGGCACAATGAGCAGTTCTTC. The encoded protein is CASSLGVAGHNEQFF.